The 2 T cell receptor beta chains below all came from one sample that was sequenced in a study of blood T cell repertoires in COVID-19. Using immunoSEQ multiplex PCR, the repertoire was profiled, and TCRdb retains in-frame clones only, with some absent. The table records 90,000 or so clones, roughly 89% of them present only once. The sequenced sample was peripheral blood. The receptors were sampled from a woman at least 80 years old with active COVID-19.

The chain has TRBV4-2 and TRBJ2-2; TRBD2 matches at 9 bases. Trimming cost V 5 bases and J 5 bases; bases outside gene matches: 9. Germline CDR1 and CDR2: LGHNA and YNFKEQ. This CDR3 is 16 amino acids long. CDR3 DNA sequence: TGTGCCAGCAGCGCTGCGGCTAGCGGGACAACCGGGGAGCTGTTTTTT. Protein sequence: CASSAAASGTTGELFF.

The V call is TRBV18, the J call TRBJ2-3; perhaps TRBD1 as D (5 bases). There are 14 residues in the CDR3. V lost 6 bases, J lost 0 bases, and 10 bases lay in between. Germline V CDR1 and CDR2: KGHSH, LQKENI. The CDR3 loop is CASSQRQSTDTQYF. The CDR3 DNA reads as TGTGCCAGCTCCCAAAGACAGAGCACAGATACGCAGTATTTT.